The clone carrying this T cell receptor beta chain occurred once. The antigen is not known. Time point defined: week 11, during vaccination. Each vaccine dose was 300 ug of mutant IDH1 20-mer peptide, with topical imiquimod. The donor cohort comprised cases of new WHO grade 3 or 4 IDH1-mutant, ATRX-lost astrocytoma. This record belongs to a study of a mutant IDH1 vaccine in newly diagnosed glioma. On the study more broadly: The study gave patients eight vaccinations in weeks 1, 3, 5, 7, 11, 15, 19, 23.

Germline lookup yields CDR1 SGDLS and CDR2 YYNGEE. This CDR3 comprises 13 residues. Trimming took off 0 bases at V and 7 bases at J, with 8 bases between the two ends. Only in-frame clones appear in the TCRdb table, and some are missing; sequencing was by immunoSEQ multiplex PCR. In the table there are 60,000 to 75,000 clones, more than 80% of which are singletons. V and J are TRBV9 and TRBJ2-4; tentatively, D is TRBD2 (5 bases). This TCR was recovered from a man aged 25 to 40 with glioma. The material was PBMCs, obtained from a glioma patient whose treatment included an IDH1 peptide vaccine. DNA of the CDR3: TGTGCCAGCAGCGTAGCCGGGGAGAACATTCAGTACTTC. Translating gives CASSVAGENIQYF.